One TCR beta chain is described in this entry. The antigen remains undetermined. This sample stems from a study of sequential checkpoint blockade in melanoma. Findings of the study overall: Tumor T-cell fraction and clonality correlated with PD-L1 and CD8+ counts. For nivolumab-first patients, baseline tumor clonality was associated with response.

Measured with immunoSEQ multiplex PCR; TCRdb has only the in-frame clones, and not every one. The sample has roughly 9,200 clones, roughly 25% seen once; the top ten hold around a tenth. Treatment given: randomized to nivolumab then ipilimumab (arm A) or the reverse (arm B). The CDR3 is 13 residues long. V shed 7 bases and J shed 4 bases, with 14 bases lying between them. CDR1 MDHEN and CDR2 SYDVKM come from the germline V gene. Sequencing used tumor tissue (inferred from file names), obtained from a patient given nivolumab and ipilimumab in sequence. This receptor was taken from a human donor with melanoma. The V gene is TRBV28, the J gene TRBJ2-7; D not resolved. The CDR3 nucleotides read TGTGCCAGCATGGCAGGTCAGGCTTACGAGCAGTACTTC. It encodes CASMAGQAYEQYF.